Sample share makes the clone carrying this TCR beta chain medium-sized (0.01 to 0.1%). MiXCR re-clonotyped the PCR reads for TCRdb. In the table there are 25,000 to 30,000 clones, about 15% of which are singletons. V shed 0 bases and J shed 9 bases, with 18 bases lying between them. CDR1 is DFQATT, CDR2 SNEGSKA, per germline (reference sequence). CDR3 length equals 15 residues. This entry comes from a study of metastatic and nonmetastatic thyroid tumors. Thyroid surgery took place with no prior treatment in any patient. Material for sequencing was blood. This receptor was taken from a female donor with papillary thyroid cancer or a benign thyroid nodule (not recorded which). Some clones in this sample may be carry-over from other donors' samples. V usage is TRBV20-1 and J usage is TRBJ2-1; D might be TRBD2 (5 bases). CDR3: CSARDFSVLGSEQFF. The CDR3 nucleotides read TGCAGTGCTAGAGATTTTAGCGTCCTTGGTAGTGAGCAGTTCTTC.